This TCR beta chain was recovered during a study of T cell repertoires in cytomegalovirus infection. Across the study: Indicated by public TCR beta signatures were CMV infection and matching HLA type.

TCRdb analysed the reads with MiXCR anew, one entry per CDR3 protein. The data contain about 530,000 distinct CDR3 sequences, more than 20% of them singletons. Regarding the study as a whole: CMV carriers having the relevant HLA were flagged by cumulative public TCR beta family frequency. CMV-specific TCR beta clonotypes restricted by HLA-C were the ones dominating the ex vivo response.

This clonotype has just one count. What it binds is not known. Germline V gene sequence: CDR1 SNHLY, CDR2 FYNNEI. The CDR3 is 14 amino acids. Trimming removed 7 bases from V and 8 bases from J, with 18 bases in between. The receptor's source is a human donor in good health (CMV status not recorded). Some clones in this sample may be carry-over from other donors' samples. The sequencing input was PBMCs. The chain links TRBV2 to TRBJ2-1, with D tentatively TRBD1 or TRBD2 (7 bases each). The CDR3 region is CASTEAGGGDEQFF. In DNA form, the CDR3 reads TGTGCCAGCACAGAAGCAGGGGGAGGGGATGAGCAGTTCTTC.